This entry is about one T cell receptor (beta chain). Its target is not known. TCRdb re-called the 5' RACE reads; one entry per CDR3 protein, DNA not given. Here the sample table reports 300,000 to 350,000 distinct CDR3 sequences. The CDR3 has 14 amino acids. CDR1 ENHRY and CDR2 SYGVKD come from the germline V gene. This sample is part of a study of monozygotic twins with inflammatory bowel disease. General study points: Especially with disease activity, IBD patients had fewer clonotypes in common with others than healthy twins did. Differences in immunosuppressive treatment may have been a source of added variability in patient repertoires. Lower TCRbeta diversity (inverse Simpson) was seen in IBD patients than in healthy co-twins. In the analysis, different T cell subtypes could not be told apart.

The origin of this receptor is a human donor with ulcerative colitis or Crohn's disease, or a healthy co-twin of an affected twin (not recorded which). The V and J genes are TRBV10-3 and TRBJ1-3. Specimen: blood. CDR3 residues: CAISEGLDGNTIYF.